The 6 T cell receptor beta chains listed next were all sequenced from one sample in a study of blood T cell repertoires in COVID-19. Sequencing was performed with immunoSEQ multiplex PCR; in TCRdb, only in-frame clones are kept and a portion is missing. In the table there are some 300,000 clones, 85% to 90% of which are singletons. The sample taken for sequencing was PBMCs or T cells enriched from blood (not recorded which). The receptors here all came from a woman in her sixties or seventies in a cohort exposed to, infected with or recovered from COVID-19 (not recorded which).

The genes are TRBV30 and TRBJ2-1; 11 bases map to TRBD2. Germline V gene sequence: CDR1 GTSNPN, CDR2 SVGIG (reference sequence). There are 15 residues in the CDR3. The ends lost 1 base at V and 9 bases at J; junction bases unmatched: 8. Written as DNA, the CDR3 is TGTGCCTGGAGTGGGTTAGCGGGAGGGCCGGGTGAGCAGTTCTTC. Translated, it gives CAWSGLAGGPGEQFF.

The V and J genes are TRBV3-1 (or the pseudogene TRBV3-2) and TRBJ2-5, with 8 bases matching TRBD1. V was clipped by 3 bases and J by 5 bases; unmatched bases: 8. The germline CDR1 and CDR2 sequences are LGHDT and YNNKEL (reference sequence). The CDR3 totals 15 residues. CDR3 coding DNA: TGTGCCAGCAGCCATCCCGACAGGGGTCCGGAGACCCAGTACTTC. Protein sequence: CASSHPDRGPETQYF.

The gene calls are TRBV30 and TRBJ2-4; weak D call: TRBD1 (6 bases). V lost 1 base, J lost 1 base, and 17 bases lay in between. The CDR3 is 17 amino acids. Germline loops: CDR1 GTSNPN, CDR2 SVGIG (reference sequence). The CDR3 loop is CAWSAPRAGDAKNIQYF. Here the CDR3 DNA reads TGTGCCTGGAGTGCCCCCCGGGCAGGGGACGCCAAAAACATTCAGTACTTC.

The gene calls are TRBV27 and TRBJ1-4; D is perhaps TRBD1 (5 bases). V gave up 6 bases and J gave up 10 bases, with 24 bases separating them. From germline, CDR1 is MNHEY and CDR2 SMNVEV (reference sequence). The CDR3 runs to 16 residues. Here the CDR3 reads CASRPEGALGNGKLFF. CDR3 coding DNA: TGTGCCAGCAGACCCGAAGGGGCATTAGGGAACGGAAAACTGTTTTTT.

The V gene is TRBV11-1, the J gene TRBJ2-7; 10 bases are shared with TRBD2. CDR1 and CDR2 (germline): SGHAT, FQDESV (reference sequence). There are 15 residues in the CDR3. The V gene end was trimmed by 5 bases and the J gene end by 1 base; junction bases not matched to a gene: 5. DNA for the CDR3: TGTGCCAGCAGCGCAACTAGCGGGATTTCCTACGAGCAGTACTTC. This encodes CASSATSGISYEQYF.

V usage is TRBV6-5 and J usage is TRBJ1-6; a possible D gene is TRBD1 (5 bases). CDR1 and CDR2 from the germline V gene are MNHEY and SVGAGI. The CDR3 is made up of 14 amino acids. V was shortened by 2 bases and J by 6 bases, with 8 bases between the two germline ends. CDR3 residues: CASSYAQGNSPLHF. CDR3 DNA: TGTGCCAGCAGTTACGCGCAGGGTAATTCACCCCTCCACTTT.